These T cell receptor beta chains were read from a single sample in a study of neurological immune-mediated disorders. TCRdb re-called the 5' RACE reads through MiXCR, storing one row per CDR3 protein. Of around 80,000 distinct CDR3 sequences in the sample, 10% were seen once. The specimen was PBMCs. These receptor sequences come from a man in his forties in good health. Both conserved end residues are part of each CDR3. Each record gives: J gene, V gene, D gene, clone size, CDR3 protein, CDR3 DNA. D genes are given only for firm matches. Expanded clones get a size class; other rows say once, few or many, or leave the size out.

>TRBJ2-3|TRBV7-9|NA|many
CASSSGRIIGTDTQYF
TGTGCCAGCAGCTCCGGCAGAATAATCGGCACAGATACGCAGTATTTT
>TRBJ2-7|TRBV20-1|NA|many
CSALPGTYEQYF
TGCAGTGCTCTCCCAGGGACCTACGAGCAGTACTTC
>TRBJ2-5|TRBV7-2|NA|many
CASSLLTREETQYF
TGTGCCAGCAGCTTATTAACGAGGGAAGAGACCCAGTACTTC
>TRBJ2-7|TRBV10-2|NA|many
CASNRLYSYEQYF
TGCGCCAGCAATAGACTTTACTCCTACGAGCAGTACTTC
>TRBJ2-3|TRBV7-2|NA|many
CASSLVGSTDTQYF
TGTGCCAGCAGCTTAGTGGGAAGCACAGATACGCAGTATTTT
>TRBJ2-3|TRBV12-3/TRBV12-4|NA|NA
CAVYRGLSTDTQYF
TGTGCCGTATACCGCGGACTCTCCACAGATACGCAGTATTTT
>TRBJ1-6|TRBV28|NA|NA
CASSQGTTNSPLHF
TGTGCCAGCAGTCAAGGGACAACGAATTCACCCCTCCACTTT
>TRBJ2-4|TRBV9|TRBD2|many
CASSVRLAGGLAKNIQYF
TGTGCCAGCAGCGTGAGACTAGCGGGGGGTCTGGCCAAAAACATTCAGTACTTC
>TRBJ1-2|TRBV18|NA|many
CASSPPGAGPGYTF
TGTGCCAGCTCACCACCCGGCGCAGGGCCTGGCTACACCTTC
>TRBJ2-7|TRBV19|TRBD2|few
CASSSLAGVYEQYF
TGTGCCAGTAGTAGTCTAGCGGGAGTGTACGAGCAGTACTTC
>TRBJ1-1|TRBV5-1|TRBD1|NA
CASSLQQGATTEAFF
TGCGCCAGCAGCCTTCAACAGGGGGCGACCACTGAAGCTTTCTTT
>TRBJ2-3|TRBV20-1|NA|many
CSAASFPRTDTQYF
TGCAGTGCTGCCTCCTTCCCACGCACAGATACGCAGTATTTT
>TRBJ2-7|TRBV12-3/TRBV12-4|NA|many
CASSFRGGTYEQYF
TGTGCCAGCAGTTTTAGAGGGGGAACCTACGAGCAGTACTTC
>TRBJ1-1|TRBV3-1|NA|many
CASSQDREAFF
TGTGCCAGCAGCCAAGACAGAGAAGCTTTCTTT
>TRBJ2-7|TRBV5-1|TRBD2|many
CASSLGLAELTMAYEQYF
TGCGCCAGCAGCTTAGGACTAGCGGAACTGACAATGGCCTACGAGCAGTACTTC
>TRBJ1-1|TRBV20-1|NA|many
CSARLGQVNTEAFF
TGCAGTGCCAGACTGGGGCAAGTGAACACTGAAGCTTTCTTT
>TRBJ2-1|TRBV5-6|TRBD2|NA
CASRPRTSGYYNEQFF
TGTGCCAGCAGACCAAGGACTAGCGGGTACTACAATGAGCAGTTCTTC
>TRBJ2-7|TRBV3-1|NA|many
CASSLQGLHYEQYF
TGTGCCAGCAGTCTCCAGGGCCTCCACTACGAGCAGTACTTC
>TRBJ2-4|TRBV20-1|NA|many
CSALYTGQNIQYF
TGCAGTGCTCTTTACACTGGCCAAAACATTCAGTACTTC
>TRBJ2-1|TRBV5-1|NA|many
CASSSPYRGSTPNEQFF
TGCGCCAGCAGCTCACCATACCGGGGATCCACTCCCAATGAGCAGTTCTTC
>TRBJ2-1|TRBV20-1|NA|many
CSARGRGIGYNEQFF
TGCAGTGCTAGAGGTCGGGGGATCGGCTACAATGAGCAGTTCTTC
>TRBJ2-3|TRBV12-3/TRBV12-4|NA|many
CASSLGGARTDTQYF
TGTGCCAGCAGTTTAGGAGGGGCCCGCACAGATACGCAGTATTTT
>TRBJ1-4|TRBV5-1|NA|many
CASSTGDSLVFF
TGCGCCAGCAGCACAGGCGACAGTCTTGTGTTTTTT
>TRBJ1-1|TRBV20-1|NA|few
CSSTQGLGNTEAFF
TGCAGTTCCACCCAGGGATTGGGGAACACTGAAGCTTTCTTT
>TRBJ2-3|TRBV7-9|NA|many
CASSPRLSTDTQYF
TGTGCCAGCAGCCCTCGGTTGTCGACAGATACGCAGTATTTT
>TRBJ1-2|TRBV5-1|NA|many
CASREQPETYGYTF
TGCGCCAGCAGAGAGCAGCCGGAGACCTATGGCTACACCTTC